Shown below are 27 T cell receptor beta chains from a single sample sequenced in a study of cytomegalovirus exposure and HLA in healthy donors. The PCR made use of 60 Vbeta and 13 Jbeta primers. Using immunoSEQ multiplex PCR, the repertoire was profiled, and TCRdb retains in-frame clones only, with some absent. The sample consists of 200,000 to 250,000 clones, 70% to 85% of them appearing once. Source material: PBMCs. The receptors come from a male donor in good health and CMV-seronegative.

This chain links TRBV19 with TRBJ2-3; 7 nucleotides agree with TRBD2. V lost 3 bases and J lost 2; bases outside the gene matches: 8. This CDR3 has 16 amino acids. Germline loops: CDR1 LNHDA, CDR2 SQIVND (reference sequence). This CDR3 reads CASSILGGSPTDTQYF. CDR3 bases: TGTGCCAGTAGTATTCTTGGCGGGAGTCCCACAGATACGCAGTATTTT.

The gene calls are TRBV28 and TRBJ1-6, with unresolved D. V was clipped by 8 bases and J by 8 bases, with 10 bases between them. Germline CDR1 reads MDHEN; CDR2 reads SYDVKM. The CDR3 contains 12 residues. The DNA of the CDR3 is TGTGCCAGCGGTGTACGGTATTCACCCCTCCACTTT. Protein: CASGVRYSPLHF.

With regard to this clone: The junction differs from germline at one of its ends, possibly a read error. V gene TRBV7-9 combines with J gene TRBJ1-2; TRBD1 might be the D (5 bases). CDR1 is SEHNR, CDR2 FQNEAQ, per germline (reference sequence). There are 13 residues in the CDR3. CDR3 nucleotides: TGTTCCAGCAGCCGGACATCGAACTATGGCTACACCTTC. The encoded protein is CSSSRTSNYGYTF.

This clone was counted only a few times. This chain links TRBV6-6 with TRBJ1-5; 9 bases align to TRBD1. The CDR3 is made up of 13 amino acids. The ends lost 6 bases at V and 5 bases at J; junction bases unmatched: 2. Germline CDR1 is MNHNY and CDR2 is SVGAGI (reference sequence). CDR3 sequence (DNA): TGTGCCAGCAGCTGGACAGGGGATCAGCCCCAGCATTTT. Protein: CASSWTGDQPQHF.

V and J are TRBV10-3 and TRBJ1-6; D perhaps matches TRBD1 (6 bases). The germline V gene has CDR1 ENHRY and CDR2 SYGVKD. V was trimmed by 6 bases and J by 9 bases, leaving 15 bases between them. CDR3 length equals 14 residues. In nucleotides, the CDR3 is TGTGCCATCAGCCAGGGGCAGGGTGGTTCACCCCTCCACTTT. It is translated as CAISQGQGGSPLHF.

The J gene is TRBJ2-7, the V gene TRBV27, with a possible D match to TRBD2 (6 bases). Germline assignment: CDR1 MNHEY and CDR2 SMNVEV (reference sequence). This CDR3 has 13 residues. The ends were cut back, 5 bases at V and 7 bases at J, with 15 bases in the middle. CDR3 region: CASSRPEGREQYF. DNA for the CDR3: TGTGCCAGCAGTCGGCCGGAGGGACGTGAGCAGTACTTC.

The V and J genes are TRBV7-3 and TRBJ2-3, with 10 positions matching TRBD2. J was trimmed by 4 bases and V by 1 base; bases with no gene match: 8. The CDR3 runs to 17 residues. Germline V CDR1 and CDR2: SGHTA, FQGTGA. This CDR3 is CASSLRSLAGAPDTQYF. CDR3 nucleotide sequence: TGTGCCAGCAGCTTAAGGTCCCTAGCGGGAGCTCCAGATACGCAGTATTTT.

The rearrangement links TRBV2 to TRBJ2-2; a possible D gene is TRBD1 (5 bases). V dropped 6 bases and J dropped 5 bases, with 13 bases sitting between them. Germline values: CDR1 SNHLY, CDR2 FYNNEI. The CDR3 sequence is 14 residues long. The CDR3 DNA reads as TGTGCCAGCAGATCAATGACAGTTACCGGGGAGCTGTTTTTT. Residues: CASRSMTVTGELFF. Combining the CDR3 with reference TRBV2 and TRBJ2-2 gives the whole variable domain EPEVTQTPSHQVTQMGQEVILRCVPISNHLYFYWYRQILGQKVEFLVSFYNNEISEKSEIFDDQFSVERPDGSNFTLKIRSTKLEDSAMYFCASRSMTVTGELFFGEGSRLTVL.

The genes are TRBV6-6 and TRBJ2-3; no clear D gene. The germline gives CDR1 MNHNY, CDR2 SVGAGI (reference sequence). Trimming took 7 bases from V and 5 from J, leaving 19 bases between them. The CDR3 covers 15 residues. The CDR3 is CASTLGGAMGDTQYF. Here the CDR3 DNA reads TGTGCCAGCACCCTAGGTGGCGCCATGGGAGATACGCAGTATTTT.

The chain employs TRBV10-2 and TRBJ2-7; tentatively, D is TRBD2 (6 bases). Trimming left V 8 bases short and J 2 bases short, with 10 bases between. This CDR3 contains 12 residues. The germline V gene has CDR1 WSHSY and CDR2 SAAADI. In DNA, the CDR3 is TGCGCCAGCGGGGACTCGCCCTACGAGCAGTACTTC. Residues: CASGDSPYEQYF.

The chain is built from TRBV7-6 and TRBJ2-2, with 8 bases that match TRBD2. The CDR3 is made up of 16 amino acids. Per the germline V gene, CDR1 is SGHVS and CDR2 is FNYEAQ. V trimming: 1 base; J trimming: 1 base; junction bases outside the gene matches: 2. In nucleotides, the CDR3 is TGTGCCAGCAGCTTAGGAACTAGCGGGAACACCGGGGAGCTGTTTTTT. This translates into CASSLGTSGNTGELFF.

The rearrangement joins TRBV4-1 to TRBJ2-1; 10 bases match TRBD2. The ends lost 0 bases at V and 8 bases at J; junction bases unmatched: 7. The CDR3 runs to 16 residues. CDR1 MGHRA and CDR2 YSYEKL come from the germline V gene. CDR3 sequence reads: CASSQEQREGRDEQFF. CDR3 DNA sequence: TGCGCCAGCAGCCAAGAACAGCGGGAGGGCCGGGATGAGCAGTTCTTC.

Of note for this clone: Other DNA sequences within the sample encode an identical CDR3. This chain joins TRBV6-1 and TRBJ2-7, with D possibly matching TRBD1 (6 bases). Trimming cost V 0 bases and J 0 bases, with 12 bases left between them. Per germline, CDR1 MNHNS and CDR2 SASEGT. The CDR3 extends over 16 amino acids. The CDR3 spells CASSEAPTGSSYEQYF. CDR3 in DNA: TGTGCCAGCAGTGAAGCGCCGACAGGAAGCTCCTACGAGCAGTACTTC.

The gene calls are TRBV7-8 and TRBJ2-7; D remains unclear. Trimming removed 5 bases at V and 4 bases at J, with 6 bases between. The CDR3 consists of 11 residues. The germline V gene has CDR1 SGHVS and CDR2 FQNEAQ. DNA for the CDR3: TGTGCCAGCAGCCCGTCTTACGAGCAGTACTTC. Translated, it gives CASSPSYEQYF.

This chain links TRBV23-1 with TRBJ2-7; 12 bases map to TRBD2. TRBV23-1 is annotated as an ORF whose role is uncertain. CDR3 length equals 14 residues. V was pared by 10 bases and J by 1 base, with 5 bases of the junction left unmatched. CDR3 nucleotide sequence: TGCGCCATCCGGGGACTAGCGGGTTCCTACGAGCAGTACTTC. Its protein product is CAIRGLAGSYEQYF.

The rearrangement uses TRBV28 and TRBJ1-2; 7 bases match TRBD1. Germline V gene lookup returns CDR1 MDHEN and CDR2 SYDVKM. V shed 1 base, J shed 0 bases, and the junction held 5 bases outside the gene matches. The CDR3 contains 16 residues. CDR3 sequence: CASSLLGGEANYGYTF. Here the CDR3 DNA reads TGTGCCAGCAGTTTATTAGGGGGCGAAGCTAACTATGGCTACACCTTC.

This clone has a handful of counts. Written as DNA, the CDR3 is TGTGCCAGCAGGGGACAGGCCCCCCCCAACGTCCTGACTTTC. It yields the protein CASRGQAPPNVLTF. The chain uses TRBV28 and TRBJ2-6; 8 bases agree with TRBD1. V shed 6 bases and J 8 bases; nucleotides not matched to a gene: 6. CDR3 length equals 14 residues. Germline values: CDR1 MDHEN, CDR2 SYDVKM.

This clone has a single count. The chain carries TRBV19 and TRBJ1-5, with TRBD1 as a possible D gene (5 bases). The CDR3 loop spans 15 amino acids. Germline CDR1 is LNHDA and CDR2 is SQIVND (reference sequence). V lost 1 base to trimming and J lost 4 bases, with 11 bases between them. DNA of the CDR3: TGTGCCAGTAGTATAGGCTGGGGGGGGAATCAGCCCCAGCATTTT. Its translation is CASSIGWGGNQPQHF.

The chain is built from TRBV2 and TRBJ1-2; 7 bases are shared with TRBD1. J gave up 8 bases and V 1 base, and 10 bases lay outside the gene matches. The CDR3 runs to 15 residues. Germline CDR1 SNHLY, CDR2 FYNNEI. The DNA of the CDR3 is TGTGCCAGCAGTGAAGAACAGACAGGGACTGGAGGCTACACCTTC. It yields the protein CASSEEQTGTGGYTF.

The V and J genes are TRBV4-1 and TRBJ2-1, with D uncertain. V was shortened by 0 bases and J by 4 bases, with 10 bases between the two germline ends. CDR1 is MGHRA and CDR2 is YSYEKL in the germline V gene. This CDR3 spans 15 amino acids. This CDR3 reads CASSQDPATYNEQFF. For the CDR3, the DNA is TGCGCCAGCAGCCAAGATCCTGCGACTTACAATGAGCAGTTCTTC.

CDR3 in DNA: TGTGCCAGCAGCGCAAAGGACAGGGCGAATACCTACAATGAGCAGTTCTTC. Encoded protein: CASSAKDRANTYNEQFF. The V gene is TRBV21-1, the J gene TRBJ2-1; the D call TRBD1 from the table was never checked on the DNA. TRBV21-1 is a listed pseudogene. This CDR3 comprises 17 residues.

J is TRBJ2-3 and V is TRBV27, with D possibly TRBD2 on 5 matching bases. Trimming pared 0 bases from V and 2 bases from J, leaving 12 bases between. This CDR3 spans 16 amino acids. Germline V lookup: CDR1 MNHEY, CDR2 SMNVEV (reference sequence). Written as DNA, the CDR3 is TGTGCCAGCAGTTTATCGAGCGGACCTCTCACAGATACGCAGTATTTT. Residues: CASSLSSGPLTDTQYF.

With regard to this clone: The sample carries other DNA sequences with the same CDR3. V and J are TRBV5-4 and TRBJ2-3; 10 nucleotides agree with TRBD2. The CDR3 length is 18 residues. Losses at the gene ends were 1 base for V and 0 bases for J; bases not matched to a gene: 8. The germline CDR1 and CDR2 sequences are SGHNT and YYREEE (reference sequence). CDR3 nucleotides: TGTGCCAGCAGCTTGACTAGCGGGGTTAGTTCTAGCACAGATACGCAGTATTTT. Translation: CASSLTSGVSSSTDTQYF. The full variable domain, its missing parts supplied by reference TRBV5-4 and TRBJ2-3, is ETGVTQSPTHLIKTRGQQVTLRCSSQSGHNTVSWYQQALGQGPQFIFQYYREEENGRGNFPPRFSGLQFPNYSSELNVNALELDDSALYLCASSLTSGVSSSTDTQYFGPGTRLTVL.

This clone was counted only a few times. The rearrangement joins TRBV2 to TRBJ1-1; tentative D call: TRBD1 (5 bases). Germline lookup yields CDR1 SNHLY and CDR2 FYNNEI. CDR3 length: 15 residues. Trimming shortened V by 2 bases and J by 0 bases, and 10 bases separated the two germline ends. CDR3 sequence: CASSERGGMNTEAFF. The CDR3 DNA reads TGTGCCAGCAGTGAACGGGGCGGGATGAACACTGAAGCTTTCTTT.

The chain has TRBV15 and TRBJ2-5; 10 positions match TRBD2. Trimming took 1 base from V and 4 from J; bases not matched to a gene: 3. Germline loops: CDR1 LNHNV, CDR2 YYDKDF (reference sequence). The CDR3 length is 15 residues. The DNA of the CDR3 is TGTGCCACCAGCAGAGTAGCGGGAGGAGGAGAGACCCAGTACTTC. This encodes CATSRVAGGGETQYF.

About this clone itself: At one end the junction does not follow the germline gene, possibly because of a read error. DNA of the CDR3: TGTGCCAGCAGCGCACGAGCGGGGACTGAAGCTTTCTTT. Its protein product is CASSARAGTEAFF. This chain uses TRBV5-1 with TRBJ1-1; no definite D call. This CDR3 comprises 13 residues. Germline assignment: CDR1 SGHRS and CDR2 YFSETQ.

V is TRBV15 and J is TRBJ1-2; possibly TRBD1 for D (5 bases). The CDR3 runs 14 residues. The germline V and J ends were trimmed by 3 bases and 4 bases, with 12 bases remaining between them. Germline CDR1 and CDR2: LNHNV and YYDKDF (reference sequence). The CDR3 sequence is CATSSREGIYGYTF. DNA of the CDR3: TGTGCCACCAGCAGCCGGGAGGGGATCTATGGCTACACCTTC.